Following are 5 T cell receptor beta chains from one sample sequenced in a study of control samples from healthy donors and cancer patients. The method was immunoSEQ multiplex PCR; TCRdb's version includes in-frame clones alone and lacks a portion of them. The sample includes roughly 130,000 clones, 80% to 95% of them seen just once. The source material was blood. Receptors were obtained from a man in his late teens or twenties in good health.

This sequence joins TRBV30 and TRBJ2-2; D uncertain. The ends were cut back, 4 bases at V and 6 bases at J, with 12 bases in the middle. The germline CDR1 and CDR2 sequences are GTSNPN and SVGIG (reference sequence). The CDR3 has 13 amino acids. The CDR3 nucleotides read TGTGCCTGGACGGACGCGTTTTCCGGGGAGCTGTTTTTT. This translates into CAWTDAFSGELFF.

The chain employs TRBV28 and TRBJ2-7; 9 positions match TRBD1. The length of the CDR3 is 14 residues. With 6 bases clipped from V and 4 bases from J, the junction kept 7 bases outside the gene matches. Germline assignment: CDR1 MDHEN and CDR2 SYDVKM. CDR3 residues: CASSLDRGLYEQYV. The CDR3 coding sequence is TGTGCCAGCAGCTTGGACAGGGGACTATACGAGCAGTACGTC.

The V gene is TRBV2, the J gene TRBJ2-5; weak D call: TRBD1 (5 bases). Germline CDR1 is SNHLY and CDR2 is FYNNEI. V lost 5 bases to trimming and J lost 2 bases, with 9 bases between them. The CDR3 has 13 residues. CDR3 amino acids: CASSRGVQETQYF. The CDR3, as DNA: TGTGCCAGCAGTAGGGGCGTTCAAGAGACCCAGTACTTC.

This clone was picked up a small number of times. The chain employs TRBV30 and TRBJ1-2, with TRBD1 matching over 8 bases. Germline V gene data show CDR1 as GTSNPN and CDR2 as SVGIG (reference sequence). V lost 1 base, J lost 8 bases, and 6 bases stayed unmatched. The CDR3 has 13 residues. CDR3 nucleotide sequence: TGTGCCTGGAGTGCCGGACAGGGCCTCGGCTACACCTTC. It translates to CAWSAGQGLGYTF.

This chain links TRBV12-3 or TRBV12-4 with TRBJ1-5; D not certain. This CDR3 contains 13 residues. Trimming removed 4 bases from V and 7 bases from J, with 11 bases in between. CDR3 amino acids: CASSWGSPQPQHF. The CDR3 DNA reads TGTGCCAGCAGTTGGGGATCCCCACAGCCCCAGCATTTT.